The 5 T cell receptor beta chains presented below share a single source sample, sequenced in a study of shared clonotypes between healthy human individuals. TCRdb's copy holds only in-frame clones and misses some; the assay was immunoSEQ multiplex PCR. This sample has about 600,000 clones; approximately 97% occur once, and the top ten carry 0.057%. Sequences were obtained from naive CD4+ T cells sorted from blood. The subset: CD45RA+ positively selected. Receptors originate from a woman aged 25 to 39 in good health.

V gene TRBV7-9 combines with J gene TRBJ1-4; maybe TRBD1 (6 bases). The CDR3 has 14 amino acids. Trimming took 5 bases from V and 5 from J, leaving 12 bases between them. Germline V lookup: CDR1 SEHNR, CDR2 FQNEAQ (reference sequence). The CDR3 coding sequence is TGTGCCAGCAGCCCCCGGACAGAAAATGAAAAACTGTTTTTT. Its translation: CASSPRTENEKLFF.

A single count supports this clone. The rearrangement joins TRBV5-1 to TRBJ2-1; D is tentatively TRBD1 or TRBD2 (5 bases each). Germline V gene sequence: CDR1 SGHRS, CDR2 YFSETQ. The CDR3 extends over 13 amino acids. V lost 2 bases, J lost 8 bases, and 11 bases lay in between. The CDR3 here is CASSFGTGDEQFF. The CDR3 DNA is TGCGCCAGCAGCTTCGGGACCGGCGATGAGCAGTTCTTC.

The genes are TRBV7-9 and TRBJ2-5; no clear D. This CDR3 has 14 amino acids. Trimming shortened V by 1 base and J by 1 base, and 7 bases separated the two germline ends. CDR1 is SEHNR and CDR2 is FQNEAQ in the germline V gene (reference sequence). The CDR3 region has the DNA TGTGCCAGCAGCTTAGGTCATGTCCAAGAGACCCAGTACTTC. Translating it yields CASSLGHVQETQYF.

The chain has TRBV7-9 and TRBJ2-1; D not certain. The CDR3 is 13 residues long. Germline CDR1 is SEHNR and CDR2 is FQNEAQ (reference sequence). Trimming took off 5 bases at V and 9 bases at J, with 14 bases between the two ends. CDR3 sequence (DNA): TGTGCCAGCAGCCCACCGGCCCTCGGTGAGCAGTTCTTC. Protein sequence: CASSPPALGEQFF. The variable domain in full, completed from reference TRBV7-9 and TRBJ2-1, reads DTGVSQNPRHKITKRGQNVTFRCDPISEHNRLYWYRQTLGQGPEFLTYFQNEAQLEKSRLLSDRFSAERPKGSFSTLEIQRTEQGDSAMYLCASSPPALGEQFFGPGTRLTVL.

This chain joins TRBV27 and TRBJ2-1; a weak D match, TRBD2 (6 bases). There are 14 residues in the CDR3. V lost 2 bases and J 6 bases, leaving 11 bases between the germline ends. Germline CDR1 is MNHEY and CDR2 is SMNVEV (reference sequence). The CDR3 DNA reads as TGTGCCAGCAGTTTAGGGGGGAAAGGCAATGAGCAGTTCTTC. Amino acid sequence: CASSLGGKGNEQFF.